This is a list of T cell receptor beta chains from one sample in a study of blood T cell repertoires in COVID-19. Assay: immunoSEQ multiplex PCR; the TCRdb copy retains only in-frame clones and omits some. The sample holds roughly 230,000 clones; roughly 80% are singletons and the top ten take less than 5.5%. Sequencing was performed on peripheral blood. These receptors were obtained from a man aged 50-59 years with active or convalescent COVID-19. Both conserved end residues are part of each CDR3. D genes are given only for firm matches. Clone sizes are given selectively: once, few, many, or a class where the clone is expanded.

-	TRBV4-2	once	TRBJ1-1	CASSPQGPNTEAFF	TGTGCCAGCAGCCCGCAGGGGCCCAACACTGAAGCTTTCTTT
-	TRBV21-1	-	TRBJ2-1	CASSKAHWTVVPKRGNEQFF	TGTGCCAGCAGCAAAGCGCACTGGACAGTTGTTCCGAAGAGGGGCAATGAGCAGTTCTTC
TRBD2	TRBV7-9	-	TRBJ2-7	CASTLAGGWSSGTYEQYF	TGTGCCAGCACCTTAGCGGGGGGTTGGTCTAGCGGGACCTACGAGCAGTACTTC
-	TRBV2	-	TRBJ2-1	CASSLRTEQFF	TGTGCCAGCAGTTTACGGACAGAGCAGTTCTTC
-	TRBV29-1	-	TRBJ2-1	CNSPGKTNGEQFF	TGCAACTCCCCCGGGAAGACGAACGGTGAGCAGTTCTTC
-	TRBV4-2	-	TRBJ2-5	CASSPALGKETQYF	TGTGCCAGCAGCCCCGCGCTAGGAAAAGAGACCCAGTACTTC
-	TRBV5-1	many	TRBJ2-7	CASSLQGGYEQYF	TGCGCCAGCAGCTTACAGGGTGGATACGAGCAGTACTTC
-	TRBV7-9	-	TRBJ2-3	CASTIGLAVGQAQYF	TGTGCCAGCACCATCGGGCTAGCGGTGGGACAGGCGCAGTATTTT
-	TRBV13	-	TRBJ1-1	CASTNIRGGNTEAFF	TGTGCCAGCACGAACATACGAGGGGGGAACACTGAAGCTTTCTTT
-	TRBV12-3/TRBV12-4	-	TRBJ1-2	CASSPGQMGGYTF	TGTGCCAGCAGTCCAGGACAGATGGGGGGCTACACCTTC
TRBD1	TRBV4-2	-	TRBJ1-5	CASSHSGGGDQPQHF	TGTGCCAGCAGCCACTCAGGGGGCGGGGATCAGCCCCAGCATTTT
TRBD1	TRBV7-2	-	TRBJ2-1	CASSSQGADHNEQFF	TGTGCCAGCAGCTCACAGGGGGCCGACCACAATGAGCAGTTCTTC
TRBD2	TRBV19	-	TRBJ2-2	CASSMLAGGPNTGELFF	TGTGCCAGTAGTATGCTAGCGGGGGGCCCAAACACCGGGGAGCTGTTTTTT
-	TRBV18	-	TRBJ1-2	CASSPRVGDGYTF	TGTGCCAGCTCACCACGGGTAGGGGATGGCTACACCTTC
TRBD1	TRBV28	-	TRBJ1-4	CASGTGNEKLFF	TGTGCCAGCGGGACAGGGAATGAAAAACTGTTTTTT
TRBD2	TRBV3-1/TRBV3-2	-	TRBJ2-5	CASEPTSVSPGETQYF	TGTGCCAGCGAACCGACTAGCGTATCCCCCGGGGAGACCCAGTACTTC
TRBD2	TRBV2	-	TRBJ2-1	CASSDGLAGYNEQFF	TGTGCCAGCAGTGATGGGCTAGCGGGCTACAATGAGCAGTTCTTC
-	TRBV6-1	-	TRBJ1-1	CASSDSLPTGNTEAFF	TGTGCCAGCAGTGACAGCCTTCCGACAGGGAACACTGAAGCTTTCTTT
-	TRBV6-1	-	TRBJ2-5	CASSEASVLRGKLILAETQYF	TGTGCCAGCAGTGAAGCGTCGGTATTGAGAGGCAAACTTATCCTCGCTGAGACCCAGTACTTC
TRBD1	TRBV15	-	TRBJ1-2	CATSRTGGGIYGYTF	TGTGCCACCAGCAGGACAGGGGGCGGAATCTATGGCTACACCTTC
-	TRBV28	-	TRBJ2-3	CASSLVSPDTQYF	TGTGCCAGCAGTTTAGTCTCCCCAGATACGCAGTATTTT
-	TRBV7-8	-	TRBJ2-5	CASSPKETQYF	TGTGCCAGCAGCCCCAAAGAGACCCAGTACTTC
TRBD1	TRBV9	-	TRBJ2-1	CASSVEGAQHNEQFF	TGTGCCAGCAGCGTAGAGGGGGCCCAACATAATGAGCAGTTCTTC
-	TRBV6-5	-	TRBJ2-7	CASTGYEQYF	TGTGCCAGCACCGGCTACGAGCAGTACTTC
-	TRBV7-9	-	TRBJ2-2	CASSLVQQGGELFF	TGTGCCAGCAGCTTAGTCCAGCAGGGCGGGGAGCTGTTTTTT
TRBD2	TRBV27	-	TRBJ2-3	CASRSGLAGPTDTQYF	TGTGCCAGCAGGTCAGGACTAGCGGGGCCCACAGATACGCAGTATTTT
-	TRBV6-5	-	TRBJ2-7	CASSTVGGSSYEQYF	TGTGCCAGCAGTACCGTTGGGGGGAGCTCCTACGAGCAGTACTTC